The source of this T cell receptor (beta chain) is a study of regulatory T cells in long-lasting Graves disease. Turning to this clonotype: Its antigen is still unknown.

Sequencing libraries for TCR beta were prepared with iRepertoire HTBI primers and Arm-PCR of CDR3 regions. TCRdb re-derived calls from the multiplex PCR reads in MiXCR, one entry per CDR3 protein. Seen here are hundreds of thousands of distinct CDR3 sequences, approximately 15% observed once, and the top ten hold approximately 30%. General study points: Newly diagnosed Graves' patients exceeded persistent ones in TCR diversity.

Time point here: newly diagnosed GD, antithyroid drugs for less than 3 months. RNA extracted from PBMCs served as the sequencing template. The peripheral blood volume drawn was 8 to 9.5 milliliters, and it was collected into EDTA tubes. These data were also reused for a study on T cells in Graves' hyperthyroidism and ophthalmopathy. That report adds: The majority of expanded thyroid clonotypes above 0.001 also appeared in blood.

The sequencing used peripheral blood mononuclear cells (PBMCs), collected at new diagnosis, from a patient treated with antithyroid drugs. The TCR originated in a man aged 35-49 years with Graves disease.

In nucleotides, the CDR3 is TGTGCCAGCAGCTTCCCCCATGGGAAAGGGGAGCTGTTTTTT. This sequence encodes CASSFPHGKGELFF. The rearrangement uses TRBV7-2 and TRBJ2-2; D is unclear. The V gene's germline CDR1 is SGHTA and CDR2 FQGNSA. V dropped 3 bases and J dropped 8 bases, with 13 bases sitting between them. The length of the CDR3 is 14 residues.